The rows below give T cell receptor beta chains drawn from one sample of a study of T cell repertoires in cytomegalovirus infection. TCRdb re-called the reads with MiXCR, one entry per CDR3 protein. The sample yields approximately 910,000 distinct CDR3 sequences, 30% to 40% seen once. No antigen is known for these receptors. This specimen was cultured CD8+ T cells from PBMCs, taken from culture after CMV antigen stimulation. The receptors shown here come from a human donor in good health (CMV status not recorded). Some clones in this sample may be carry-over from other donors' samples. Both conserved end residues are part of each CDR3.

J: TRBJ2-1
V: TRBV28
CDR3: CASSLTASYNEQFF

J: TRBJ2-2
V: TRBV7-9
CDR3: CASSVPLTGANTGELFF

J: TRBJ2-1
V: TRBV19
CDR3: CASPAPNGEQFF

J: TRBJ2-3
V: TRBV2
CDR3: CASISNLGQGVTDTQYF

J: TRBJ1-4
V: TRBV27
CDR3: CASSSSGGRTNEKLFF

J: TRBJ1-1
V: TRBV14
CDR3: CASSQAGDRANTEAFF

J: TRBJ2-1
V: TRBV7-9
CDR3: CASSPSTAGLAESNEQFF

J: TRBJ2-1
V: TRBV7-4
CDR3: CASSPRDRAHEQFF

J: TRBJ1-6
V: TRBV5-6
CDR3: CASTPGPRPGDNSPLHF

J: TRBJ2-5
V: TRBV12-3/TRBV12-4
CDR3: CASSRTPGQGLWYF

J: TRBJ2-7
V: TRBV10-2
CDR3: CASSGARFHEQYF

J: TRBJ1-2
V: TRBV27
CDR3: CASSLYSMKGYYGYTF

J: TRBJ2-3
V: TRBV6-6
CDR3: CASSYSKGWAGADTQYF

J: TRBJ2-1
V: TRBV15
CDR3: CATSRDLGWGNEQFF

J: TRBJ2-7
V: TRBV12-3/TRBV12-4
CDR3: CASSSPRVPYEQYF

J: TRBJ1-5
V: TRBV6-1
CDR3: CASSEDWGEGNQPQHF

J: TRBJ2-1
V: TRBV12-5
CDR3: CASGLGTEQFF

J: TRBJ2-3
V: TRBV7-6
CDR3: CASSSGLGTQYF

J: TRBJ2-3
V: TRBV7-3
CDR3: CANSLTSGAADTQYF

J: TRBJ2-3
V: TRBV27
CDR3: CASSFLHVGDTQYF

J: TRBJ1-1
V: TRBV27
CDR3: CASSLRAGTYMNTEAFF

J: TRBJ2-2
V: TRBV6-1
CDR3: CASSDSPYNTGELFF

J: TRBJ1-4
V: TRBV6-5
CDR3: CASTSGAPKGKLFF

J: TRBJ2-3
V: TRBV27
CDR3: CASTRRGDTQYF